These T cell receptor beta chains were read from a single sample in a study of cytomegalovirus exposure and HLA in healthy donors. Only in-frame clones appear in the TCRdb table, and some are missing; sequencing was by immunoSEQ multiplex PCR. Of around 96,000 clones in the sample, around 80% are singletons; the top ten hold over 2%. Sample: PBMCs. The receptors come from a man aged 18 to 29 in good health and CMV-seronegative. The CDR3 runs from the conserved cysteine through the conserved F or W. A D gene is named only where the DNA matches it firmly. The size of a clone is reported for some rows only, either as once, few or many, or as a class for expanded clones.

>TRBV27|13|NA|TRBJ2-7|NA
CASWLQGSYEQYF
TGTGCCAGCTGGTTACAGGGTTCCTACGAGCAGTACTTC
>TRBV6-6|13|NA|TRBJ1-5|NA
CASRIGGNQPQHF
TGTGCCAGCAGAATCGGGGGCAATCAGCCCCAGCATTTT
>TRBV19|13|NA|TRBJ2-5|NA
CATREEGYETQYF
TGTGCCACCCGAGAGGAGGGGTACGAGACCCAGTACTTC
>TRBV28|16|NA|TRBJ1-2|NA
CASSLFFSGQGKGYTF
TGTGCCAGCAGTTTATTTTTTTCGGGTCAGGGAAAGGGCTACACCTTC
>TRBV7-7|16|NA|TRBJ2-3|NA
CASSLLGGPPSDTQYF
TGTGCCAGCAGCTTATTGGGGGGGCCTCCCTCAGATACGCAGTATTTT
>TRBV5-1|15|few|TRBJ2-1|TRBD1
CASSSQGGSYNEQFF
TGCGCCAGCAGCTCACAGGGGGGCTCCTACAATGAGCAGTTCTTC
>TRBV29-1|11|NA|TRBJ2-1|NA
CSVSSSNEQFF
TGCAGCGTTTCCTCGTCTAATGAGCAGTTCTTC
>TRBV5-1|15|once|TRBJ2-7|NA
CASSLPGQGLGEQYF
TGCGCCAGCAGCCTACCGGGACAGGGACTAGGGGAGCAGTACTTC
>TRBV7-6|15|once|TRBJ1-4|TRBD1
CASSLASGTGTKLFF
TGTGCCAGCAGCTTAGCTTCCGGGACAGGGACAAAACTGTTTTTT
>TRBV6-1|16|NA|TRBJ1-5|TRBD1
CASSESPQGNNQPQHF
TGTGCCAGCAGTGAAAGTCCACAGGGGAACAATCAGCCCCAGCATTTT
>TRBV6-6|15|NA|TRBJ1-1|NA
CASSYDGQQNTEAFF
TGTGCCAGCAGTTACGATGGACAGCAAAACACTGAAGCTTTCTTT
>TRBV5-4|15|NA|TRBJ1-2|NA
CASSTGEVPGYGYTF
TGTGCCAGCAGCACGGGGGAGGTTCCTGGGTATGGCTACACCTTC
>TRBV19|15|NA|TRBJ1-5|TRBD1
CASSITGVGNQPQHF
TGTGCCAGTAGTATAACAGGGGTTGGCAATCAGCCCCAGCATTTT
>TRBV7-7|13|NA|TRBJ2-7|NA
CASSYGRGYEQYF
TGTGCCAGCAGCTACGGCCGGGGCTACGAGCAGTACTTC
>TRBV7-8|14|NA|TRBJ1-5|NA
CASSRTGTDQPQHF
TGTGCCAGCAGCCGAACAGGGACGGATCAGCCCCAGCATTTT
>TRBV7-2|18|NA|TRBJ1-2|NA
CASSINGGGPTYHYGYTF
TGTGCCAGCAGCATCAACGGGGGGGGCCCCACCTATCATTATGGCTACACCTTC
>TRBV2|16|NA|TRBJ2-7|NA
CASREYLPGVPGEQYF
TGTGCCAGCCGCGAATACCTGCCAGGGGTTCCGGGCGAGCAGTACTTC
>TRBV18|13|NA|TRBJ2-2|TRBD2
CASYGTTTGELFF
TGTGCCAGCTACGGGACTACCACCGGGGAGCTGTTTTTT
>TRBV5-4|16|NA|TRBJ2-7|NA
CASSLSADYSLNEQYF
TGTGCCAGCAGCTTGTCTGCGGACTACAGTTTAAACGAGCAGTACTTC
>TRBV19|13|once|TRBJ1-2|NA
CASSTSHRAGYTF
TGTGCCAGTAGTACCTCCCACAGGGCTGGCTACACCTTC
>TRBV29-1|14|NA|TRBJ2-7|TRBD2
CSVEVNRAGGEQYF
TGCAGCGTTGAAGTGAACAGGGCGGGAGGCGAGCAGTACTTC
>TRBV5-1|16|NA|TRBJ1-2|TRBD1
CASSLASGTGNYGYTF
TGCGCCAGCAGCTTGGCTTCCGGGACAGGGAACTATGGCTACACCTTC
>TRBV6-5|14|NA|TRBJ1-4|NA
CASSRRTSGEKLFF
TGTGCCAGCAGTCGTCGGACATCTGGTGAAAAACTGTTTTTT
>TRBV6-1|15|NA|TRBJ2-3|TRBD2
CASSVAGGFMDTQYF
TGTGCCAGCAGTGTTGCGGGGGGGTTTATGGATACGCAGTATTTT
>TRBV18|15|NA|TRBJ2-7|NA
CASSRSGEGIYEQYF
TGTGCCAGCTCACGCAGTGGAGAGGGAATCTACGAGCAGTACTTC
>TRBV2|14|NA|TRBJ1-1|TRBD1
CASSRQGTNTEAFF
TGTGCCAGCAGTAGACAGGGGACGAACACTGAAGCTTTCTTT
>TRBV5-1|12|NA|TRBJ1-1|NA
CASSLLGAEAFF
TGCGCCAGCAGCTTGCTCGGAGCTGAAGCTTTCTTT
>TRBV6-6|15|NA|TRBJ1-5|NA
CASSRTDNSNQPQHF
TGTGCCAGCAGTAGGACAGACAATAGCAATCAGCCCCAGCATTTT
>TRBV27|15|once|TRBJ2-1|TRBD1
CASTAGDSLYNEQFF
TGTGCCAGCACCGCCGGGGACAGCCTGTACAATGAGCAGTTCTTC
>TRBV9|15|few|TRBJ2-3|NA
CASSDGTRRTDTQYF
TGTGCCAGCAGCGATGGGACTCGCCGCACAGATACGCAGTATTTT
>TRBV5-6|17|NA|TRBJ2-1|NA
CASNPPWPLGDYNEQFF
TGTGCCAGCAACCCCCCGTGGCCCCTAGGGGACTACAATGAGCAGTTCTTC
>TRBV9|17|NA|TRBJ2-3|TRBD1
CASSERTGGSSTDTQYF
TGTGCCAGCAGCGAACGGACAGGGGGCTCAAGCACAGATACGCAGTATTTT
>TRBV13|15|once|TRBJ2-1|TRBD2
CASSLGAGGHNEQFF
TGTGCCAGCAGCCTGGGGGCGGGGGGCCACAATGAGCAGTTCTTC
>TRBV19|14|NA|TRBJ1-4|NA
CASSPQSTNEKLFF
TGTGCCAGTAGTCCACAGTCAACTAATGAAAAACTGTTTTTT
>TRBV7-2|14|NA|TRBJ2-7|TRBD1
CASSSLRGIYEQYF
TGTGCCAGCAGCTCCCTCAGGGGGATCTACGAGCAGTACTTC
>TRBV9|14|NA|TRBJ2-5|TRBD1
CASSLGQGPRTQYF
TGTGCCAGCAGCCTAGGACAGGGCCCACGGACCCAGTACTTC
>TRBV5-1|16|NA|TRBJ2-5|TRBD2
CASSPIPQGSGETQYF
TGCGCCAGCAGCCCGATTCCCCAGGGTAGCGGGGAGACCCAGTACTTC
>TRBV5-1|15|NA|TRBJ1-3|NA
CASSPEPNSGNTIYF
TGCGCCAGCAGCCCCGAGCCCAACTCTGGAAACACCATATATTTT
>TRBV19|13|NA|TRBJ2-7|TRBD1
CASNRGPSEEQYF
TGTGCCAGTAACAGGGGACCGTCCGAAGAGCAGTACTTC